This entry lists 30 T cell receptor beta chains sequenced from one sample in a study of shared clonotypes between healthy human individuals. Sequencing used immunoSEQ multiplex PCR; TCRdb keeps in-frame clones, though not all of them. Among about 2,500,000 clones listed, around nine tenths were seen once. The material sequenced was naive CD4+ T cells sorted from blood. Described subset: CD45RA+ positively selected. The receptors come from a man between 18 and 35 years old in good health.

On this clone itself: This sample also contains other DNA sequences that code for the same CDR3. The CDR3 is CASRQGAGEQYF. In DNA form, the CDR3 reads TGTGCCAGTAGACAGGGGGCGGGCGAGCAGTACTTC. This chain links TRBV2 with TRBJ2-7; 10 bases line up with TRBD1. The ends lost 9 bases at V and 6 bases at J; junction bases unmatched: 5. This CDR3 has 12 amino acids. The germline V gene has CDR1 SNHLY and CDR2 FYNNEI.

On this clone itself: Additional DNA sequences in this sample encode the identical CDR3. The V call is TRBV6-5, the J call TRBJ1-2; D gene unclear. The CDR3 consists of 15 residues. With 0 bases removed from V and 1 base from J, the gap between germline ends came to 9 bases. CDR1 MNHEY and CDR2 SVGAGI come from the germline V gene. The DNA for the CDR3 is TGTGCCAGCAGTTACTCGACGCCCAGTAACTATGGCTACACCTTC. Amino acid sequence: CASSYSTPSNYGYTF.

The chain recombines TRBV6-6 with TRBJ1-2, with D tentatively TRBD1 (5 bases). CDR1 is MNHNY, CDR2 SVGAGI, per germline (reference sequence). The V and J ends lost 6 bases and 6 bases respectively, with 11 bases between them. The CDR3 covers 12 residues. This chain's CDR3 is CASSGRGDGYTF. The CDR3 DNA follows: TGTGCCAGCAGCGGACGGGGGGATGGCTACACCTTC.

The rearrangement joins TRBV29-1 to TRBJ2-1, with D possibly being TRBD2 (5 bases). Trimming removed 7 bases at V and 0 bases at J, with 13 bases between. Germline V gene data show CDR1 as SQVTM and CDR2 as ANQGSEA. There are 14 residues in the CDR3. CDR3 residues: CSAQTGSSYNEQFF. The CDR3 coding sequence is TGCAGCGCTCAAACGGGGAGCTCCTACAATGAGCAGTTCTTC.

The gene calls are TRBV2 and TRBJ2-2; 8 bases are shared with TRBD1. The CDR3 covers 15 residues. Germline-derived CDR1 and CDR2 are SNHLY and FYNNEI. The V gene end was trimmed by 4 bases and the J gene end by 5 bases; junction bases not matched to a gene: 6. The DNA of the CDR3 is TGTGCCAGCAGTGCCTGGACAGGGCGAACCGGGGAGCTGTTTTTT. Protein: CASSAWTGRTGELFF.

This chain connects TRBV6-6 to TRBJ2-2; maybe TRBD1 (6 bases). From germline, CDR1 is MNHNY and CDR2 SVGAGI (reference sequence). V was shortened by 7 bases and J by 5 bases, with 14 bases between the two germline ends. The CDR3 is made up of 14 amino acids. The DNA of the CDR3 is TGTGCCAGCAACAAACAGGGATGGACCGGGGAGCTGTTTTTT. Translated, it gives CASNKQGWTGELFF.

The J gene is TRBJ2-1, the V gene TRBV6-6, with 8 bases lining up with TRBD1. The V segment lost 2 bases and the J segment 4 bases; nucleotides outside the gene matches: 4. CDR1 is MNHNY, CDR2 SVGAGI, per germline (reference sequence). The CDR3 is 15 amino acids. The CDR3: CASSYEGQVYNEQFF. DNA for the CDR3: TGTGCCAGCAGTTACGAGGGACAGGTATACAATGAGCAGTTCTTC.

The J gene is TRBJ2-5, the V gene TRBV19; TRBD2 matches at 9 bases. This CDR3 region has 15 residues. V trimming: 7 bases; J trimming: 5 bases; junction bases outside the gene matches: 11. Germline V lookup: CDR1 LNHDA, CDR2 SQIVND (reference sequence). The DNA for the CDR3 is TGTGCCAGTACCTTAAGCGGGGGGTATCTGGAGACCCAGTACTTC. Amino acids: CASTLSGGYLETQYF.

With respect to this clone: In the same sample, other DNA sequences code for this CDR3. The genes are TRBV10-3 and TRBJ2-3, with TRBD2 matching over 10 bases. The CDR3 runs to 16 residues. Unmatched junction bases numbered 4, after V lost 3 bases and J lost 1 base. CDR1 is ENHRY and CDR2 is SYGVKD in the germline V gene. The DNA for the CDR3 is TGTGCCATCAGTGAAAGTAGCGGGGGGCGCACAGATACGCAGTATTTT. This sequence encodes CAISESSGGRTDTQYF.

The chain recombines TRBV7-2 with TRBJ2-5; 10 bases line up with TRBD1. V lost 5 bases and J lost 1; bases outside the gene matches: 10. The germline gives CDR1 SGHTA, CDR2 FQGNSA. The CDR3 is 17 amino acids. CDR3 bases: TGTGCCAGCAGCCTTCACCGATGGACAGGGGGCCAAGAGACCCAGTACTTC. Translating it yields CASSLHRWTGGQETQYF.

This clone was seen just once. This chain connects TRBV5-1 to TRBJ2-7, with 11 bases identical to TRBD1. The CDR3 consists of 14 residues. V lost 5 bases, J lost 6 bases, and 7 bases stayed unmatched. Germline V gene sequence: CDR1 SGHRS, CDR2 YFSETQ. CDR3: CASSFGTGGVEQYF. The CDR3 DNA reads TGCGCCAGCAGTTTCGGGACAGGGGGAGTCGAGCAGTACTTC.

This clone was found once. The chain couples TRBV5-6 to TRBJ2-3, with a tentative D call TRBD2 (6 bases). The V gene's germline CDR1 is SGHDT and CDR2 YYEEEE. With 5 bases removed from V and 0 bases from J, the gap between germline ends came to 16 bases. The CDR3 is 16 residues long. This CDR3 reads CASRVSGGTSTDTQYF. The CDR3 DNA follows: TGTGCCAGCAGGGTATCCGGCGGGACTAGCACAGATACGCAGTATTTT. Full variable domain (outside the CDR3, taken from reference TRBV5-6 and TRBJ2-3): DAGVTQSPTHLIKTRGQQVTLRCSPKSGHDTVSWYQQALGQGPQFIFQYYEEEERQRGNFPDRFSGHQFPNYSSELNVNALLLGDSALYLCASRVSGGTSTDTQYFGPGTRLTVL.

The chain joins TRBV7-2 to TRBJ2-7; D may be TRBD2 (6 bases). CDR3 length: 17 amino acids. V lost 1 base, J lost 3 bases, and 19 bases lay in between. Germline V gene lookup returns CDR1 SGHTA and CDR2 FQGNSA. The CDR3 loop reads CASSLVGLALISYEQYF. The CDR3 DNA is TGTGCCAGCAGCTTAGTGGGGCTAGCGTTGATCAGCTACGAGCAGTACTTC.

The V call is TRBV30, the J call TRBJ1-2; 9 bases are a match to TRBD1. Germline values: CDR1 GTSNPN, CDR2 SVGIG (reference sequence). The CDR3 is 15 amino acids. The trim removed 4 bases at V and 2 bases at J, leaving 8 bases unmatched. CDR3 in amino acids: CAWTLPGQGNYGYTF. The CDR3 DNA reads TGTGCCTGGACACTACCGGGACAGGGAAACTATGGCTACACCTTC.

Details on this clone: Other DNA sequences of this sample code for an identical CDR3. The genes are TRBV7-8 and TRBJ1-1; a possible D gene is TRBD1 (5 bases). The V end lost 4 bases, the J end lost 1 base, and 7 bases lay between the germline ends. The CDR3 is 13 amino acids. Per the germline V gene, CDR1 is SGHVS and CDR2 is FQNEAQ. The DNA of the CDR3 is TGTGCCAGCAGCTCGCAGGGGAACACTGAAGCTTTCTTT. Encoded protein: CASSSQGNTEAFF.

V and J are TRBV6-1 and TRBJ2-2, with a tentative D call TRBD1 (5 bases). Germline values: CDR1 MNHNS, CDR2 SASEGT. V dropped 2 bases and J dropped 6 bases, with 10 bases sitting between them. The CDR3 is 14 amino acids. The CDR3 sequence: CASSEHQGPGELFF. CDR3 sequence (DNA): TGTGCCAGCAGTGAACATCAGGGTCCCGGGGAGCTGTTTTTT.

The V gene is TRBV6-1, the J gene TRBJ1-2, with D tentatively TRBD1 (5 bases). Per the germline V gene, CDR1 is MNHNS and CDR2 is SASEGT. Trimming stripped 3 bases from V and 6 bases from J, with 8 bases between. The CDR3 contains 12 residues. The CDR3 protein is CASSELGDGYTF. In nucleotides, the CDR3 is TGTGCCAGCAGTGAGTTAGGGGATGGCTACACCTTC.

The V gene is TRBV7-6, the J gene TRBJ2-7; 9 nucleotides align to TRBD1. The CDR3 has 16 amino acids. V lost 5 bases and J lost 6; bases outside the gene matches: 14. Looked up from germline, CDR1 is SGHVS and CDR2 is FNYEAQ. CDR3 region: CASSPRTGGAWSEQYF. Here the CDR3 DNA reads TGTGCCAGCAGCCCGCGTACAGGGGGCGCCTGGTCCGAGCAGTACTTC.

The V gene is TRBV29-1, the J gene TRBJ2-5; 7 bases map to TRBD2. Per germline, CDR1 SQVTM and CDR2 ANQGSEA. The V segment lost 3 bases and the J segment 5 bases; nucleotides outside the gene matches: 9. The CDR3 is 14 residues long. In DNA, the CDR3 is TGCAGCGTTGATGAGTCGGGGGGTCGGGAGACCCAGTACTTC. Translation gives CSVDESGGRETQYF. Filled out from reference TRBV29-1 and TRBJ2-5, the complete variable domain reads SAVISQKPSRDICQRGTSLTIQCQVDSQVTMMFWYRQQPGQSLTLIATANQGSEATYESGFVIDKFPISRPNLTFSTLTVSNMSPEDSSIYLCSVDESGGRETQYFGPGTRLLVL.

The chain joins TRBV18 to TRBJ2-5; D possibly corresponds to TRBD1 (6 bases). Trimming took 2 bases from V and 3 from J, leaving 16 bases between them. The CDR3 has 16 amino acids. Looked up from germline, CDR1 is KGHSH and CDR2 is LQKENI. The CDR3 DNA sequence: TGTGCCAGCTCACCATCTGTAGGGACATTTGAAGAGACCCAGTACTTC. Encoded protein: CASSPSVGTFEETQYF.

This sequence joins TRBV18 and TRBJ2-7; D ambiguous. Trimming pared 0 bases from V and 6 bases from J, leaving 9 bases between. The CDR3 loop spans 13 amino acids. CDR1 KGHSH and CDR2 LQKENI come from the germline V gene. The CDR3 DNA follows: TGTGCCAGCTCACCACCGATGACTGGCGAGCAGTACTTC. Translation gives CASSPPMTGEQYF.

The chain is built from TRBV5-4 and TRBJ2-3, with 8 bases that match TRBD2. Per germline, CDR1 SGHNT and CDR2 YYREEE (reference sequence). V lost 4 bases to trimming and J lost 0 bases; unmatched junction nucleotides: 1. There are 14 residues in the CDR3. The CDR3: CASSPSGSTDTQYF. The CDR3 nucleotides are TGTGCCAGCAGCCCTAGCGGGAGCACAGATACGCAGTATTTT.

Remarks on this clone: The identical CDR3 is also encoded by other nucleotide sequences in the sample. This chain uses TRBV6-5 with TRBJ2-7; tentatively, D is TRBD2 (5 bases). The ends were cut back, 8 bases at V and 5 bases at J, with 10 bases in the middle. The CDR3 runs to 11 residues. The germline V gene has CDR1 MNHEY and CDR2 SVGAGI. The DNA for the CDR3 is TGTGCCAGCTCTCGGGGTGACGAGCAGTACTTC. Its translation is CASSRGDEQYF.

This sequence joins TRBV9 and TRBJ1-2; 8 bases fit TRBD1. The V gene's germline CDR1 is SGDLS and CDR2 YYNGEE. V lost 2 bases to trimming and J lost 8 bases; unmatched junction nucleotides: 11. This CDR3 comprises 15 residues. CDR3 nucleotide sequence: TGTGCCAGCAGCGTCCTCTTAGGACAGGGTGCCGGCTACACCTTC. Translated, it gives CASSVLLGQGAGYTF. Filled out from reference TRBV9 and TRBJ1-2, the complete variable domain reads DSGVTQTPKHLITATGQRVTLRCSPRSGDLSVYWYQQSLDQGLQFLIQYYNGEERAKGNILERFSAQQFPDLHSELNLSSLELGDSALYFCASSVLLGQGAGYTFGSGTRLTVV.

About this clone: Other DNA sequences in this specimen translate into the identical CDR3. The gene calls are TRBV20-1 and TRBJ2-7; D is uncertain. Germline V gene data show CDR1 as DFQATT and CDR2 as SNEGSKA (reference sequence). This CDR3 contains 11 residues. The V gene lost 0 bases and the J gene lost 4 bases, with 4 bases spanning the gap. The CDR3 DNA follows: TGCAGTGCTAGAGATCCGTACGAGCAGTACTTC. It yields the protein CSARDPYEQYF.

The genes are TRBV7-8 and TRBJ1-3; 9 nucleotides line up with TRBD1. J lost 3 bases, V lost 3 bases, and 15 bases had no gene match. Germline V gene sequence: CDR1 SGHVS, CDR2 FQNEAQ. The CDR3 runs 19 residues. CDR3 sequence reads: CASSFLPRARDRDGNTIYF. The CDR3 region has the DNA TGTGCCAGCAGCTTTCTCCCTCGGGCCCGGGACAGGGATGGAAACACCATATATTTT.

This chain joins TRBV7-2 and TRBJ1-2; 8 nucleotides line up with TRBD1. Germline lookup yields CDR1 SGHTA and CDR2 FQGNSA. This CDR3 is built from 16 residues. V trimming: 1 base; J trimming: 4 bases; junction bases outside the gene matches: 8. DNA of the CDR3: TGTGCCAGCAGCTTAGACGTAGGACAGGGCATCTATGGCTACACCTTC. Translated: CASSLDVGQGIYGYTF.

The J gene is TRBJ2-7, the V gene TRBV7-2; D may be TRBD1 (6 bases). The CDR3 consists of 13 residues. Germline assignment: CDR1 SGHTA and CDR2 FQGNSA. V was pared by 6 bases and J by 2 bases, with 11 bases between. This CDR3 reads CASSRQAAYEQYF. DNA for the CDR3: TGTGCCAGCAGTCGACAGGCGGCCTACGAGCAGTACTTC.

This chain joins TRBV19 and TRBJ2-5; D gene ambiguous. With 4 bases removed from V and 2 bases from J, the gap between germline ends came to 17 bases. Germline V gene sequence: CDR1 LNHDA, CDR2 SQIVND (reference sequence). The CDR3 is 16 residues long. The CDR3 bases are TGTGCCAGTAGTACCCGCGTAGGGCAGACACAAGAGACCCAGTACTTC. Protein: CASSTRVGQTQETQYF.

V gene TRBV7-3 combines with J gene TRBJ1-2, with D unclear. The V gene lost 5 bases and the J gene lost 4 bases, with 20 bases spanning the gap. CDR3 size: 16 residues. Germline V lookup: CDR1 SGHTA, CDR2 FQGTGA. The CDR3 nucleotides are TGTGCCAGCAGCGCAGGAGTTAGGGAGGAGTCCTATGGCTACACCTTC. Encoded protein: CASSAGVREESYGYTF.